This T cell receptor (beta chain) appears in the sequencing data of a study of T cell clones after liver transplantation (dated by TCRdb to 2018 to 2020). Study-wide context: The samples were obtained from ITN030ST, a randomized trial that attempted immunosuppression withdrawal within 2 years after liver transplantation. Donor-reactive T cell clones were identified by TCRbeta sequencing after a pre-transplant mixed lymphocyte reaction and then tracked in post-transplant blood. Blood samples were collected pre-transplant, then pre-randomization ahead of withdrawal, and finally post-randomization once withdrawal had either been completed or failed. No induction therapy was given to the subjects, and standard immunosuppression was administered until randomization at 12-24 months post-transplant. Of the eight recipients, a few were HCV-positive, while the remaining recipients had been transplanted for non-autoimmune, non-viral indications. Tolerance was defined as complete withdrawal of immunosuppression for at least one year without a rise in liver enzymes beyond twice the upper limit of normal. A cohort of 8 liver transplant recipients was studied, of whom 3 were classified as tolerant and 5 as non-tolerant. As an antigen-independent comparator for donor-reactive sequences, third party-reactive TCRbeta sequences were also identified from pre-transplant MLRs.

The trim is 8 bases for V and 2 bases for J, with a gap of 19 bases between the germline ends. Via the germline V gene, CDR1 is LGHNT and CDR2 FRNRAP. Its CDR3 holds 16 amino acids, cysteine through phenylalanine. Only the CDR3 part of the read is kept: 48 bases, read in frame from the first base. This clone was counted only a few times. Its antigen has not been determined. Per-nucleotide qualities are absent, and no much larger clonotype sits a single base away. Results the study describes overall, beyond this receptor: When repertoire turnover was taken into account, detection of donor-reactive sequences was significantly reduced in 7 of 8 subjects for CD4 and in 8 of 8 subjects for CD8. Without allograft tissue specimens, donor-reactive T cells may have migrated into the graft rather than being deleted. In 5 of 8 subjects, circulating donor-reactive CD4 TCRbeta sequences decreased significantly after transplant, regardless of tolerance or HCV status. Because of small, heterogeneous patient numbers and non-standardized post-transplant time points, the conclusions were only preliminary. Donor-reactive sequences declined more than third party-reactive ones, suggesting partial antigen-specific deletion unrelated to withdrawal success. In two subjects, low numbers of available donor cells limited the measurable donor-reactive repertoire.

High-throughput TCRbeta CDR3 sequencing of frozen genomic DNA was performed by immunoSEQ, including PCR amplification, mapping, bias correction and internal controls. On the study's bioinformatics: Productive rearrangements were retained, and unique TCRbeta sequences were defined by the CDR3 nucleotide sequence together with the V and J gene. For a sequence to be called donor-reactive, it needed a frequency of at least 0.01% and at least 5-fold expansion in CFSE-low cells compared with unstimulated pre-transplant cells. Per-subject minimum frequency thresholds, based on the lowest-template unstimulated sample, ensured at least 90% detection power. Jensen-Shannon divergence between the top 1000 TCRbeta sequences after and before transplant was used to measure repertoire turnover. Changes in detection of donor-reactive sequences were assessed with two-sided Fisher's exact tests. TCRdb mirrors the immuneACCESS table, restricted to in-frame sequences. Some clones are absent from its copies; in checked studies, under half trace to an unresolved V gene, and the reason for the others is unknown. V and J calls and clone size come straight from that table; D and trimming were deduced from the DNA. In all, the sample holds some 110,000 clones, and 80% to 85% of those were seen once. The ten most abundant clones make up over 0.75% of the sample.

The time point label corresponds to: pre-transplant. Unstimulated PBMCs, after thawing, were stained for CD3, CD4 and CD8 and then FACS-sorted into CD3+CD4+ and CD3+CD8+ populations. All 8 studied subjects were randomized to immunosuppression withdrawal. The Qiagen DNeasy Blood and Tissue Kit was used for genomic DNA isolation. The rearrangement joined TRBV12-5 to TRBJ1-5; perhaps TRBD1 is the D gene, with 5 bases matching. The sequence derives from a human donor who received a liver transplant. The sample here was CD4+ T cells from blood, taken before liver transplant. The sequenced DNA is TGTGCTAGTTCACCCACAGGACAACCTCGCAATCAGCCCCAGCATTTT. Its product reads: CASSPTGQPRNQPQHF.